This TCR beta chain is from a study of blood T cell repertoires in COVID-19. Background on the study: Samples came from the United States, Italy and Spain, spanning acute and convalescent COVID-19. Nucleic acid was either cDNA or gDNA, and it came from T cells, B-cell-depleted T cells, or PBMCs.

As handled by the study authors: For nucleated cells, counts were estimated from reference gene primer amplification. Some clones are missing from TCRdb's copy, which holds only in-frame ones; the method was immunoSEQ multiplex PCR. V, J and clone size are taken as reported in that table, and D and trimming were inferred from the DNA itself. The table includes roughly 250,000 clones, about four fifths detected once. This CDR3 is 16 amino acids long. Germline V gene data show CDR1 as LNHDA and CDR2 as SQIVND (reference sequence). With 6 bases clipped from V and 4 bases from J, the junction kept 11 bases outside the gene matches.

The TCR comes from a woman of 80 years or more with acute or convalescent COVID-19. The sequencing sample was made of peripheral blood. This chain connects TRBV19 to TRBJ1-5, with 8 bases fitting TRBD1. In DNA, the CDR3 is TGTGCCAGTAGACATAGGACAGGGCCAGAGAATCAGCCCCAGCATTTT. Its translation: CASRHRTGPENQPQHF.